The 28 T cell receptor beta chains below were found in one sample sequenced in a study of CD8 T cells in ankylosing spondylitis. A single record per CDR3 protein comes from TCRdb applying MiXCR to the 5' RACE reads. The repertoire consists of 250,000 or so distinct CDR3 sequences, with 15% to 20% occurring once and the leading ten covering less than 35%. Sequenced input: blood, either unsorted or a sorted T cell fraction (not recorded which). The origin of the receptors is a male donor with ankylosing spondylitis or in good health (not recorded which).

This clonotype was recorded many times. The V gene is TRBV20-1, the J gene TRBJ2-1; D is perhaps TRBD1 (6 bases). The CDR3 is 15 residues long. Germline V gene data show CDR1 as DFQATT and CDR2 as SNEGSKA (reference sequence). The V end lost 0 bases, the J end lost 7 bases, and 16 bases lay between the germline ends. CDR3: CSARDMLEGDNEQFF. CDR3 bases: TGCAGTGCTAGAGATATGCTAGAGGGGGATAATGAGCAGTTCTTC.

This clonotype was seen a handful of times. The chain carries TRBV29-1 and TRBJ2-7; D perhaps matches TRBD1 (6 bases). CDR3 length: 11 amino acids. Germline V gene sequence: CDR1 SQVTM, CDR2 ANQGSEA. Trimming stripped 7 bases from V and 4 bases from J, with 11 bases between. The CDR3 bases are TGCAGCGCCCGGACAGCGTACGAGCAGTACTTC. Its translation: CSARTAYEQYF.

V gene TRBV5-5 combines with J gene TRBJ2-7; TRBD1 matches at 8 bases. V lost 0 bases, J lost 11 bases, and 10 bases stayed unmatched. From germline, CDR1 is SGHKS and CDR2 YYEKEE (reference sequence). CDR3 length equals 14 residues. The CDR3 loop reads CASSLATGEVYEYF. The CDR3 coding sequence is TGTGCCAGCAGCTTGGCGACAGGGGAAGTTTATGAGTACTTC.

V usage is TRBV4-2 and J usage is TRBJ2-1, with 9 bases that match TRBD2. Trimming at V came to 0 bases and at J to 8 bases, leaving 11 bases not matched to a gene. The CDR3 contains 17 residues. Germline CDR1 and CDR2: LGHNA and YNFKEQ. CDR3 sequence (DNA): TGTGCCAGCAGCCAAGAAGTGAAGCGGGAGGTTCCCCATGAGCAGTTCTTC. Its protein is CASSQEVKREVPHEQFF.

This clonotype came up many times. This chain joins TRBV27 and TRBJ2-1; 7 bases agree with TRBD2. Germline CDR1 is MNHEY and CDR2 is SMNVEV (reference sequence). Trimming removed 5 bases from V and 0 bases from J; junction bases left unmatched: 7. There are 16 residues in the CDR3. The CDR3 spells CASSPWDYTSYNEQFF. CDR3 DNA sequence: TGTGCCAGCAGTCCCTGGGACTATACCTCCTACAATGAGCAGTTCTTC.

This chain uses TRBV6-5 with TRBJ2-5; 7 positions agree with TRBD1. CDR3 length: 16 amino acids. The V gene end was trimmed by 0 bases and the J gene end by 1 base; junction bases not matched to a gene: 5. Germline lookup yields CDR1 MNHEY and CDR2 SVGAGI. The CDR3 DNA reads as TGTGCCAGCAGTTACTCGAGGGACAGACCCCAAGAGACCCAGTACTTC. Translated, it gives CASSYSRDRPQETQYF.

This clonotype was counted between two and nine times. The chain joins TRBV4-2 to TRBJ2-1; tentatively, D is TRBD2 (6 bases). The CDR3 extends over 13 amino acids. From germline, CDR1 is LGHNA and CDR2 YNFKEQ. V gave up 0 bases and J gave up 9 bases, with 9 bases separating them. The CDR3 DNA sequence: TGTGCCAGCAGCCAAGAGGCTAGCGTTGAGCAGTTCTTC. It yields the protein CASSQEASVEQFF.

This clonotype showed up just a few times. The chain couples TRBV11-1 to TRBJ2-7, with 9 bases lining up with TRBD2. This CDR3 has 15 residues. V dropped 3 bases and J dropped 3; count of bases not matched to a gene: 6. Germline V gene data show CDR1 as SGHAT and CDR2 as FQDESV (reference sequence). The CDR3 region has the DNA TGTGCCAGCAGCTTGTCAGCGGGGGGCGGCTACGAGCAGTACTTC. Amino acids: CASSLSAGGGYEQYF.

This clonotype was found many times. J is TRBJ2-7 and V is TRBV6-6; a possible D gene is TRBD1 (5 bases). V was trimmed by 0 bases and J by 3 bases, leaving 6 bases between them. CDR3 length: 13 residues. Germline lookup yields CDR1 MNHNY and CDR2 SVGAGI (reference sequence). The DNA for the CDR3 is TGTGCCAGCAGTTACTCTGACAGCTACGAGCAGTACTTC. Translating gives CASSYSDSYEQYF.

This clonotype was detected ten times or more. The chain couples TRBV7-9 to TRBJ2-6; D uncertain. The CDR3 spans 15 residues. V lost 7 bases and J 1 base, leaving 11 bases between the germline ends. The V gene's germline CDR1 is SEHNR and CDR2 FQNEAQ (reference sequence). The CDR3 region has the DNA TGTGCCAGCACCATGCTGGTTTCTGGGGCCAACGTCCTGACTTTC. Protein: CASTMLVSGANVLTF.

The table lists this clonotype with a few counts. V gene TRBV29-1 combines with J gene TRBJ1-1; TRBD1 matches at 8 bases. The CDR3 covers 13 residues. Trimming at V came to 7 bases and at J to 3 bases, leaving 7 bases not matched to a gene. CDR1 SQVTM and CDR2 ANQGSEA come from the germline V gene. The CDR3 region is CSASGQDYTEAFF. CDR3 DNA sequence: TGCAGCGCCTCGGGACAGGACTACACTGAAGCTTTCTTT.

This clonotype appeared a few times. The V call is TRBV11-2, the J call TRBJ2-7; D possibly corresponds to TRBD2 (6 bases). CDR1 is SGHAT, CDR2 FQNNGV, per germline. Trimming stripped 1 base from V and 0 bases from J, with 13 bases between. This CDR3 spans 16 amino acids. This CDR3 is CASSLVRQGGSYEQYF. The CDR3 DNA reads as TGTGCCAGCAGCTTAGTACGGCAGGGAGGCTCCTACGAGCAGTACTTC.

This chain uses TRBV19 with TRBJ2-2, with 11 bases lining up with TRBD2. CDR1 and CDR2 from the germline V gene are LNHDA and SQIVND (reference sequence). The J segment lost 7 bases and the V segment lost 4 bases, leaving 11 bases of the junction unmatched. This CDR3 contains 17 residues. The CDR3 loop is CASSTPIAGGLNGELFF. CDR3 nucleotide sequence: TGTGCCAGTAGTACTCCGATAGCGGGAGGGCTAAACGGGGAGCTGTTTTTT.

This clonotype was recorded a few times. CDR3 residues: CASSGLAEAYEQYF. Here the CDR3 DNA reads TGTGCCAGCAGCGGACTAGCTGAAGCCTACGAGCAGTACTTC. The chain recombines TRBV6-1 with TRBJ2-7, with TRBD2 matching over 8 bases. V trimming: 6 bases; J trimming: 2 bases; junction bases outside the gene matches: 6. Germline V gene sequence: CDR1 MNHNS, CDR2 SASEGT. CDR3 size: 14 residues.

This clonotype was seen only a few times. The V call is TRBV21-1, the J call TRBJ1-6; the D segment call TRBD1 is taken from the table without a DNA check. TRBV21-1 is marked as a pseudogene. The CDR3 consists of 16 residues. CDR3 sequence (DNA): TGTGCCAGCAGCATGCCCCGGGGAGAATATAATTCACCCCTCCACTTT. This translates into CASSMPRGEYNSPLHF.

The CDR3 DNA reads as TGCGCCAGCAGTGAGCGGGGGCCGGATTCACCCCTCCACTTT. Translated, it gives CASSERGPDSPLHF. This chain joins TRBV10-2 and TRBJ1-6; maybe TRBD1 (6 bases). The V end was cut by 2 bases, the J end by 8 bases, with 10 bases between. The CDR3 loop spans 14 amino acids. Germline V lookup: CDR1 WSHSY, CDR2 SAAADI.

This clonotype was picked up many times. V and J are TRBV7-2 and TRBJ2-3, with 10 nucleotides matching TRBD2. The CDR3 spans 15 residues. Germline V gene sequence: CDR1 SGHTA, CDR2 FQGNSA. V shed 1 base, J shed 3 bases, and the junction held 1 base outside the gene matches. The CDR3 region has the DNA TGTGCCAGCAGCTTAGAACTAGCGGGAACAGATACGCAGTATTTT. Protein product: CASSLELAGTDTQYF.

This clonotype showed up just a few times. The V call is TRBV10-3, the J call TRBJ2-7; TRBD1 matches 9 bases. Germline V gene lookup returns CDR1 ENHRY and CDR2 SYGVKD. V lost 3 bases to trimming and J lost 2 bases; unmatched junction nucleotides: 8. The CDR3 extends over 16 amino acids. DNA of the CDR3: TGTGCCATCAGTGATGTCTGGACAGGGGTAACCTACGAGCAGTACTTC. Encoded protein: CAISDVWTGVTYEQYF.

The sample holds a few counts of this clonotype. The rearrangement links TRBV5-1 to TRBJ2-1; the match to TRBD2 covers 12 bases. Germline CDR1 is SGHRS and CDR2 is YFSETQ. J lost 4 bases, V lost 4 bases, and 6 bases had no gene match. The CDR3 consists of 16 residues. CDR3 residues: CASSPGTSGLYNEQFF. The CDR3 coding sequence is TGCGCCAGCAGCCCTGGGACTAGCGGGCTTTACAATGAGCAGTTCTTC. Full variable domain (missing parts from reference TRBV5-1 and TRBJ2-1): KAGVTQTPRYLIKTRGQQVTLSCSPISGHRSVSWYQQTPGQGLQFLFEYFSETQRNKGNFPGRFSGRQFSNSRSEMNVSTLELGDSALYLCASSPGTSGLYNEQFFGPGTRLTVL.

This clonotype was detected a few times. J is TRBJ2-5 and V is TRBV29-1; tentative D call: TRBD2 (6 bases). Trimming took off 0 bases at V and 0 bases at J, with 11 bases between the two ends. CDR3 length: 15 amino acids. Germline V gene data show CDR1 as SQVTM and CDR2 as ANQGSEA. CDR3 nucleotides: TGCAGCGTTGAAGATGGAGCGGGTAACCAAGAGACCCAGTACTTC. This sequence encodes CSVEDGAGNQETQYF.

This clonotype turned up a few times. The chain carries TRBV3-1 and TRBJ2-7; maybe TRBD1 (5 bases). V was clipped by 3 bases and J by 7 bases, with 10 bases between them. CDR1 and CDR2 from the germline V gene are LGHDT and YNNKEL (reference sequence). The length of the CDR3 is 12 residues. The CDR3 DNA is TGTGCCAGCAGCCAGCTAGGGGAAGAGCAGTACTTC. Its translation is CASSQLGEEQYF.

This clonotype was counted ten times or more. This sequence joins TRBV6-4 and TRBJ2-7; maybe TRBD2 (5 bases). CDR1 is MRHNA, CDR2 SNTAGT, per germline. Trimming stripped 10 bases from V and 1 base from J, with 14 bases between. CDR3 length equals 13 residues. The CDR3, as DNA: TGTGCCAACGACTACCCAGGATCCTACGAGCAGTACTTC. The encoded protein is CANDYPGSYEQYF.

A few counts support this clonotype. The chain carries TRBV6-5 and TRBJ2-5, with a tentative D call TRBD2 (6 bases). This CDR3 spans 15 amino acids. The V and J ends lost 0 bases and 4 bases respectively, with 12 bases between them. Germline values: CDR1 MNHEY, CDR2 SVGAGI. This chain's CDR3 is CASSYSGAAGETQYF. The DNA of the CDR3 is TGTGCCAGCAGTTACTCCGGGGCAGCGGGAGAGACCCAGTACTTC.

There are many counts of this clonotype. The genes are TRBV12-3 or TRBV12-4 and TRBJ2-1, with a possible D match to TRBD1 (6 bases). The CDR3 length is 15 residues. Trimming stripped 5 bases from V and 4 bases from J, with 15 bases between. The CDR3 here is CASSPTGTSYNEQFF. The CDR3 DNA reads TGTGCCAGCAGTCCTACAGGGACCAGTTACAATGAGCAGTTCTTC.

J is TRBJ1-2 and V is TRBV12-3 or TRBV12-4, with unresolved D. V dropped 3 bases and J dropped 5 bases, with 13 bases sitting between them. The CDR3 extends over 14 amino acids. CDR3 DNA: TGTGCCAGCAGTTTGGGAAGCGCGGGTTATGGCTACACCTTC. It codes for CASSLGSAGYGYTF.

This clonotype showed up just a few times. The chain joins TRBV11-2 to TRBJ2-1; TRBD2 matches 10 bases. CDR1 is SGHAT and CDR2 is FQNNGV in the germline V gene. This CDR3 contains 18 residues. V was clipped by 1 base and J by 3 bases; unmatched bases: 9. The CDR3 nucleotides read TGTGCCAGCAGCTTAGGTCTAGCGGGAGCCCGGGTCTACAATGAGCAGTTCTTC. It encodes CASSLGLAGARVYNEQFF. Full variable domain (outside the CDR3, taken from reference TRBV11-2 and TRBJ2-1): EAGVAQSPRYKIIEKRQSVAFWCNPISGHATLYWYQQILGQGPKLLIQFQNNGVVDDSQLPKDRFSAERLKGVDSTLKIQPAKLEDSAVYLCASSLGLAGARVYNEQFFGPGTRLTVL.

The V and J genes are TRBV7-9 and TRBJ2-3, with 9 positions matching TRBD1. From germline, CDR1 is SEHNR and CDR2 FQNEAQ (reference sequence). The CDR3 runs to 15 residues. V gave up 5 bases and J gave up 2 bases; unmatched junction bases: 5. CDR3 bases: TGTGCCAGCAGCCCTTGGACAGGGGACACAGATACGCAGTATTTT. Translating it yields CASSPWTGDTDTQYF.

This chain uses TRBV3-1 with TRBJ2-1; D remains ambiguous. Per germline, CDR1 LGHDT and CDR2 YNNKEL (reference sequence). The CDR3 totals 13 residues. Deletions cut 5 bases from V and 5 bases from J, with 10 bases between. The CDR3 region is CASSSQLDNEQFF. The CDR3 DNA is TGTGCCAGCAGCTCCCAATTGGACAATGAGCAGTTCTTC.